A single sample gave rise to the 17 T cell receptor beta chains below, sequenced in a study of T cell changes during pregnancy in multiple sclerosis. Profiled with immunoSEQ multiplex PCR; TCRdb holds only in-frame clones, not every one. The sample consists of over 70,000 clones, 90% to 95% of them appearing once. Sequenced here: peripheral blood, sampled in the third trimester of pregnancy. These receptor sequences come from a female donor with multiple sclerosis, enrolled in a pregnancy study.

This CDR3 is CASSSSGTTYNEQFF. CDR3 DNA sequence: TGCGCCAGCAGCTCTAGCGGGACCACCTACAATGAGCAGTTCTTC. V is TRBV5-1 and J is TRBJ2-1; 9 nucleotides agree with TRBD2. Per the germline V gene, CDR1 is SGHRS and CDR2 is YFSETQ. Losses at the gene ends were 3 bases for V and 2 bases for J; bases not matched to a gene: 3. This CDR3 spans 15 amino acids.

The genes are TRBV18 and TRBJ2-1, with TRBD2 identical over 13 bases. The CDR3 runs to 16 residues. Germline V gene lookup returns CDR1 KGHSH and CDR2 LQKENI. Trimming cost V 0 bases and J 8 bases; bases outside gene matches: 4. The CDR3 is CASSPPLAGGPYEQFF. The CDR3 region has the DNA TGTGCCAGCTCACCACCACTAGCGGGAGGGCCCTATGAGCAGTTCTTC.

The CDR3 DNA is TGCGCCAGCAGCTTTGACAGGGTCGTTAGCACTGAAGCTTTCTTT. Translating gives CASSFDRVVSTEAFF. This rearrangement joins TRBV5-1 to TRBJ1-1, with 7 bases aligning to TRBD1. This CDR3 has 15 amino acids. Germline V gives CDR1 SGHRS, CDR2 YFSETQ. J lost 4 bases, V lost 2 bases, and 8 bases had no gene match.

CDR3: CASSLAELSSYEQYF. CDR3 sequence (DNA): TGTGCCAGCAGCTTAGCCGAGCTAAGCTCCTACGAGCAGTACTTC. V gene TRBV7-2 combines with J gene TRBJ2-7; no definite D call. Trimming left V 0 bases short and J 0 bases short, with 9 bases between. CDR1 and CDR2 (germline): SGHTA, FQGNSA. This CDR3 has 15 residues.

This clone was counted a few times. J is TRBJ1-1 and V is TRBV10-3; TRBD1 matches 7 bases. This CDR3 comprises 14 residues. Germline CDR1 ENHRY, CDR2 SYGVKD. Unmatched junction bases numbered 6, after V lost 7 bases and J lost 1 base. CDR3 nucleotide sequence: TGTGCCATCATTTCCGGGACAGCGAACACTGAAGCTTTCTTT. This translates into CAIISGTANTEAFF.

The chain uses TRBV5-1 and TRBJ2-1; possibly TRBD1 for D (6 bases). Trimming pared 2 bases from V and 11 bases from J, leaving 20 bases between. Per germline, CDR1 SGHRS and CDR2 YFSETQ. The CDR3 consists of 15 residues. The CDR3 DNA reads as TGCGCCAGCAGCTTACAGGGCTCGGGGATGGGGCAGCAGTTCTTC. Amino acid sequence: CASSLQGSGMGQQFF.

In its sample, this clone was seen once. As DNA, the CDR3 is TGTGCCAGCAGCCTCGGGACTCAGTACGAGCAGTACTTC. Amino acids: CASSLGTQYEQYF. This chain joins TRBV27 and TRBJ2-7; maybe TRBD2 (6 bases). V was cut by 6 bases and J by 4 bases, with 13 bases left in between. Germline V gene lookup returns CDR1 MNHEY and CDR2 SMNVEV (reference sequence). This CDR3 has 13 residues.

The rearrangement uses TRBV6-5 and TRBJ2-7; tentatively, D is TRBD1 (6 bases). From germline, CDR1 is MNHEY and CDR2 SVGAGI. This CDR3 is 14 amino acids long. With 7 bases removed from V and 2 bases from J, the gap between germline ends came to 15 bases. CDR3 DNA: TGTGCCAGCACCAAGGGGGTACAACCCTACGAGCAGTACTTC. Its protein is CASTKGVQPYEQYF.

V and J are TRBV25-1 and TRBJ2-3; 7 bases fit TRBD1. The CDR3 spans 15 residues. Per germline, CDR1 MGHDK and CDR2 SYGVNS. The J segment lost 0 bases and the V segment lost 2 bases, leaving 2 bases of the junction unmatched. In DNA form, the CDR3 reads TGTGCCAGCAGTGAAACGGGACAGAGCACAGATACGCAGTATTTT. It is translated as CASSETGQSTDTQYF. Variable domain in full (rest from reference TRBV25-1 and TRBJ2-3): EADIYQTPRYLVIGTGKKITLECSQTMGHDKMYWYQQDPGMELHLIHYSYGVNSTEKGDLSSESTVSRIRTEHFPLTLESARPSHTSQYLCASSETGQSTDTQYFGPGTRLTVL.

This clone was found once. The CDR3 nucleotides read TGTGCCAGCAGCTTAAGGGGCGGGGGAGGCAATCAGCCCCAGCATTTT. Its protein product is CASSLRGGGGNQPQHF. The chain is built from TRBV7-8 and TRBJ1-5; D is possibly TRBD1 (5 bases). V dropped 2 bases and J dropped 2 bases, with 13 bases sitting between them. The CDR3 sequence is 16 residues long. Germline lookup yields CDR1 SGHVS and CDR2 FQNEAQ.

The V gene is TRBV7-9, the J gene TRBJ2-7; 11 bases align to TRBD2. Germline V lookup: CDR1 SEHNR, CDR2 FQNEAQ (reference sequence). This CDR3 contains 15 residues. V lost 5 bases to trimming and J lost 2 bases; unmatched junction nucleotides: 5. The CDR3 spells CASSISGRAAYEQYF. The DNA of the CDR3 is TGTGCCAGCAGCATTAGCGGGAGGGCTGCCTACGAGCAGTACTTC.

This clone has a single count. The J gene is TRBJ1-1, the V gene TRBV19; no firm D call. The CDR3 has 15 residues. The V gene's germline CDR1 is LNHDA and CDR2 SQIVND (reference sequence). Trimming cost V 6 bases and J 0 bases, with 14 bases left between them. The CDR3 reads CASRAGPGMNTEAFF. The CDR3 DNA is TGTGCCAGTAGGGCGGGCCCGGGCATGAACACTGAAGCTTTCTTT.

This sequence joins TRBV6-1 and TRBJ2-3, with D possibly matching TRBD2 (5 bases). CDR3 length: 14 amino acids. The germline V gene encodes CDR1 MNHNS and CDR2 SASEGT. Trimming removed 1 base at V and 5 bases at J, with 10 bases between. The chain's CDR3 is CASSEGSSQDTQYF. CDR3 DNA sequence: TGTGCCAGCAGTGAAGGTTCTAGCCAAGATACGCAGTATTTT.

J is TRBJ1-2 and V is TRBV10-3; tentative D call: TRBD1 (6 bases). The V end was cut by 5 bases, the J end by 4 bases, with 14 bases between. The germline gives CDR1 ENHRY, CDR2 SYGVKD. There are 14 residues in the CDR3. The CDR3 reads CAISYDTGTYGYTF. In DNA, the CDR3 is TGTGCCATCAGTTACGATACAGGGACCTATGGCTACACCTTC.

The chain has TRBV5-1 and TRBJ1-2; TRBD1 is a possible D gene (6 bases). Germline CDR1 SGHRS, CDR2 YFSETQ. V was pared by 0 bases and J by 7 bases, with 16 bases between. The CDR3 consists of 15 residues. Here the CDR3 reads CASSLEGGALFGYTF. The CDR3 DNA follows: TGCGCCAGCAGCTTGGAAGGGGGGGCGCTTTTTGGCTACACCTTC.

V gene TRBV30 combines with J gene TRBJ2-7; tentatively, D is TRBD1 (5 bases). The CDR3 is made up of 15 amino acids. From germline, CDR1 is GTSNPN and CDR2 SVGIG (reference sequence). V shed 0 bases and J shed 1 base, with 13 bases lying between them. For the CDR3, the DNA is TGTGCCTGGAGTGTGGACACACCGCGGTCCTACGAGCAGTACTTC. This sequence encodes CAWSVDTPRSYEQYF.

The chain employs TRBV9 and TRBJ2-3; D is ambiguous. V shed 0 bases and J shed 4 bases, with 9 bases lying between them. The CDR3 loop spans 14 amino acids. Germline V lookup: CDR1 SGDLS, CDR2 YYNGEE. CDR3 amino acids: CASSVGHVSDTQYF. CDR3 nucleotide sequence: TGTGCCAGCAGCGTAGGTCATGTTTCAGATACGCAGTATTTT.